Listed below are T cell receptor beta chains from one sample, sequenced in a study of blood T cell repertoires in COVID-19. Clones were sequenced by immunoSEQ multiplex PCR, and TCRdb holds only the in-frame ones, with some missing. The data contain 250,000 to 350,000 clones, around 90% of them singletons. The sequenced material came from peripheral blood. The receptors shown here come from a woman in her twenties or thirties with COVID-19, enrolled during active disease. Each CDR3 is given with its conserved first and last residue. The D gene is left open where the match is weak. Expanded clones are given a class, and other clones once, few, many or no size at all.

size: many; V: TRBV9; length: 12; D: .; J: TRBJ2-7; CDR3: CASSAEAYEQYF; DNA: TGTGCCAGCAGCGCCGAGGCCTACGAGCAGTACTTC
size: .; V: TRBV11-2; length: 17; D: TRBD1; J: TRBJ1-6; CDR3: CASSIYRGSLRNSPLHF; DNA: TGTGCCAGCAGCATCTACAGGGGCAGTTTAAGAAATTCACCCCTCCACTTT
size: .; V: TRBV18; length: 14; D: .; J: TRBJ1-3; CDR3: CASSPQVSGNTIYF; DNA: TGTGCCAGCTCACCCCAGGTCTCCGGAAACACCATATATTTT
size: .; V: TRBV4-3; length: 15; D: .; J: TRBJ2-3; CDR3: CASSQGQPSTDTQYF; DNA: TGCGCCAGCAGCCAAGGACAGCCTAGCACAGATACGCAGTATTTT
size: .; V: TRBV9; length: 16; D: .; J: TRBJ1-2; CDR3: CASSPPGRPANYGYTF; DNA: TGTGCCAGCAGCCCCCCCGGCAGGCCAGCTAACTATGGCTACACCTTC
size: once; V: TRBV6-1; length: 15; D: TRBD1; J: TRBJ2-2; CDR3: CASSEWTGGTGELFF; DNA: TGTGCCAGCAGTGAGTGGACAGGGGGCACCGGGGAGCTGTTTTTT
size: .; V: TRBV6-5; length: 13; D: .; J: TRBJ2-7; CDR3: CASIQRDSYEQYF; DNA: TGTGCCAGCATCCAGCGAGACTCCTACGAGCAGTACTTC
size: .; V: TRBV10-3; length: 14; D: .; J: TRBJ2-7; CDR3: CAISAPGGKYEQYF; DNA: TGTGCCATCAGTGCCCCGGGGGGCAAATACGAGCAGTACTTC
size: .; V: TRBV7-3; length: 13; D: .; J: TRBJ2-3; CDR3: CASRQTPTDTQYF; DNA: TGTGCCAGCAGGCAAACTCCCACAGATACGCAGTATTTT
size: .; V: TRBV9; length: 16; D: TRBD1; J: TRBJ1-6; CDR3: CASSDLRQGYNSPLHF; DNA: TGTGCCAGCAGCGATCTCCGACAGGGTTACAATTCACCCCTCCACTTT
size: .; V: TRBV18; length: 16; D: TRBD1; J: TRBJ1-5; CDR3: CASSPATGQGHQPQHF; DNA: TGTGCCAGCTCACCGGCTACGGGACAGGGGCATCAGCCCCAGCATTTT
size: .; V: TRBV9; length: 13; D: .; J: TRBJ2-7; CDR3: CASSVAGSNEQYF; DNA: TGTGCCAGCAGCGTAGCGGGGAGCAACGAGCAGTACTTC
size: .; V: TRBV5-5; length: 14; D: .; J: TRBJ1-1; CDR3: CASSPGPGSPEAFF; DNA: TGTGCCAGCAGCCCTGGGCCGGGGAGTCCTGAAGCTTTCTTT
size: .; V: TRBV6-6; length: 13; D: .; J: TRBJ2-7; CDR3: CASSHGRVDEQYF; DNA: TGTGCCAGCAGCCATGGCAGGGTTGACGAGCAGTACTTC
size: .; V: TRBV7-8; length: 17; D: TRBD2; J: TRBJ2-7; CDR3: CASSLGLAGVRTYEQYF; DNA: TGTGCCAGCAGCTTAGGACTAGCGGGAGTGCGGACCTACGAGCAGTACTTC
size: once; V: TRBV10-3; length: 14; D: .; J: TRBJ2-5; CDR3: CAISEGETRETQYF; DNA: TGTGCCATCAGTGAGGGTGAGACCAGGGAGACCCAGTACTTC
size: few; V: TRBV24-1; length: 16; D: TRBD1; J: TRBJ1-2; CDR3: CATSDFLTGGIYGYTF; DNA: TGTGCCACCAGTGATTTCCTGACAGGGGGGATCTATGGCTACACCTTC
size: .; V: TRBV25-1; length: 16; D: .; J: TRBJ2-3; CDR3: CASSESDGGSTDTQYF; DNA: TGTGCCAGCAGTGAGTCTGACGGCGGAAGCACAGATACGCAGTATTTT
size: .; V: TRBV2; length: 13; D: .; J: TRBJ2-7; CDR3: CASSAGTTYEQYF; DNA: TGTGCCAGCAGTGCCGGGACAACCTACGAGCAGTACTTC
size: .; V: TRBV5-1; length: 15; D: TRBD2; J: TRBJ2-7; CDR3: CASSSIAGSSYEQYF; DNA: TGCGCCAGCAGCTCGATAGCGGGAAGCTCCTACGAGCAGTACTTC
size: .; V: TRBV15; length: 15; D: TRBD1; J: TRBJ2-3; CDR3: CATSRGTGSGDTQYF; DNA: TGTGCCACCAGCCGCGGGACAGGGAGTGGAGATACGCAGTATTTT
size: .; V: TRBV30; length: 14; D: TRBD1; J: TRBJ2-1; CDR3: CAWSGGTGTNEQFF; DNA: TGTGCCTGGAGTGGCGGGACAGGGACTAATGAGCAGTTCTTC
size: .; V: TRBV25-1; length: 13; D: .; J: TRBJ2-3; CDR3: CATSDRYTDTQYF; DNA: TGTGCCACTTCGGACAGATATACAGATACGCAGTATTTT
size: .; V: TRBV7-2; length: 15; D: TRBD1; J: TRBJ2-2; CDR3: CASRVTGGKSGELFF; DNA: TGTGCCAGCAGAGTCACAGGGGGAAAGTCCGGGGAGCTGTTTTTT
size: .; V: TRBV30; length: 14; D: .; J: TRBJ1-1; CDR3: CAWIALGRNTEAFF; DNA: TGTGCCTGGATAGCGTTAGGGCGGAACACTGAAGCTTTCTTT
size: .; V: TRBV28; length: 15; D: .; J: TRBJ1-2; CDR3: CASRATGNGNYGYTF; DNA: TGTGCCAGCAGAGCCACAGGTAATGGAAACTATGGCTACACCTTC
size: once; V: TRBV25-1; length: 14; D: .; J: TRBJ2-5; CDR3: CASSEGAGVETQYF; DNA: TGTGCCAGCAGTGAGGGGGCAGGTGTAGAGACCCAGTACTTC
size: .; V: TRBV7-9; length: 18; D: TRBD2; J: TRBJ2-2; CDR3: CASSPPTVAGGGFGELFF; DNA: TGTGCCAGCAGCCCACCCACGGTAGCGGGAGGAGGTTTCGGGGAGCTGTTTTTT
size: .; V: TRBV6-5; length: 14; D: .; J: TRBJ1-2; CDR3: CASSPPPGFGGYTF; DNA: TGTGCCAGCAGCCCCCCCCCGGGATTTGGGGGCTACACCTTC
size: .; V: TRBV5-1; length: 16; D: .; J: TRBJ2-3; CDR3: CASSSGGVAPTDTQYF; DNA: TGCGCCAGCAGCTCTGGCGGGGTAGCGCCGACAGATACGCAGTATTTT
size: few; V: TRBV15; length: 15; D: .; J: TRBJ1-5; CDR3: CATSSGGHTNQPQHF; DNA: TGTGCCACCAGCTCCGGCGGACACACCAATCAGCCCCAGCATTTT
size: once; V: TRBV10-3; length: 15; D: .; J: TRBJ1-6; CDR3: CAISESTAYNSPLHF; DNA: TGTGCCATCAGTGAGTCTACAGCCTATAATTCACCCCTCCACTTT
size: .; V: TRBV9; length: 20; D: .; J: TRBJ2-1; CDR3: CASSVVGQGEAGGHYNEQFF; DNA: TGTGCCAGCAGCGTAGTAGGACAGGGGGAAGCGGGAGGGCACTACAATGAGCAGTTCTTC
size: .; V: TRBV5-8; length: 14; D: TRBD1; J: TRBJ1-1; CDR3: CASSQGQLNTEAFF; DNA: TGTGCCAGCAGCCAGGGACAGTTAAACACTGAAGCTTTCTTT
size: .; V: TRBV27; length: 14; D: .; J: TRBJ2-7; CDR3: CASSSLAGGYEQYF; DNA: TGTGCCAGCAGTTCCCTGGCTGGCGGCTACGAGCAGTACTTC
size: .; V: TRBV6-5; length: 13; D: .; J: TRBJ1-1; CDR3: CASSYERYTEAFF; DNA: TGTGCCAGCAGTTACGAGAGGTACACTGAAGCTTTCTTT
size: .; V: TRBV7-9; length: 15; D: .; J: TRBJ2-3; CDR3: CASSDLDTTTDTQYF; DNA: TGTGCCAGCAGCGACCTGGACACTACCACAGATACGCAGTATTTT
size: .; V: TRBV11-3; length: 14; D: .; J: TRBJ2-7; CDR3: CASSPRRESYEQYF; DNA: TGTGCCAGCAGCCCCCGGAGGGAATCATACGAGCAGTACTTC
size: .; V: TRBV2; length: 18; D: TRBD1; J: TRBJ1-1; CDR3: CASSPRTGGAKRFTEAFF; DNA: TGTGCCAGCAGCCCTAGGACAGGGGGCGCGAAGAGGTTCACTGAAGCTTTCTTT
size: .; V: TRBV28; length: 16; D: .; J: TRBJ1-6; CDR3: CASRRGGGSYNSPLHF; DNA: TGTGCCAGCAGGCGAGGGGGGGGATCCTATAATTCACCCCTCCACTTT
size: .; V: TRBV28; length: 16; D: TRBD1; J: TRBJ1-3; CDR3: CASSLEGQGGRNTIYF; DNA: TGTGCCAGCAGTTTAGAAGGACAGGGGGGACGAAACACCATATATTTT
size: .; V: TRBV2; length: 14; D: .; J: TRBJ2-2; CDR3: CASSEVTYPGELFF; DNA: TGTGCCAGCAGTGAAGTTACATATCCCGGGGAGCTGTTTTTT
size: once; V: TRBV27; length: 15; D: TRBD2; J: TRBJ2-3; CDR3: CASRITSGSTYTQYF; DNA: TGTGCCAGCAGGATCACTAGCGGGAGTACTTATACGCAGTATTTT
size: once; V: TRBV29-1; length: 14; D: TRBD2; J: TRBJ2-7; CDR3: CSVRGTSGSHEQYF; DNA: TGCAGCGTTCGTGGGACTAGCGGGAGCCACGAGCAGTACTTC
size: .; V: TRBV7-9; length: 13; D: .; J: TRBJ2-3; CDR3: CASTLLGVDTQYF; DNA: TGTGCCAGCACCCTACTAGGTGTAGATACGCAGTATTTT
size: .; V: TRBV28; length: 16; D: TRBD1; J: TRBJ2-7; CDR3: CASSLQRDRETYEQYF; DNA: TGTGCCAGCAGTTTACAAAGGGACAGGGAGACCTACGAGCAGTACTTC
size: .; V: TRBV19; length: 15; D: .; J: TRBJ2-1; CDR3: CASSIRGKADNEQFF; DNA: TGTGCCAGTAGTATAAGGGGAAAAGCCGACAATGAGCAGTTCTTC
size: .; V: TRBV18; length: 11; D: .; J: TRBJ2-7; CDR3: CASSSAAGQYF; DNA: TGTGCCAGCTCATCAGCGGCAGGGCAGTACTTC
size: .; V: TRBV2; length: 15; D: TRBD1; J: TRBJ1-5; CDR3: CASSEGAGGNQPQHF; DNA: TGTGCCAGCAGTGAAGGGGCAGGGGGAAATCAGCCCCAGCATTTT
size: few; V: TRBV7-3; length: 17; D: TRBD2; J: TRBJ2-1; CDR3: CASSLIGASGRANEQFF; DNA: TGTGCCAGCAGCTTAATAGGGGCTAGCGGGAGGGCCAATGAGCAGTTCTTC
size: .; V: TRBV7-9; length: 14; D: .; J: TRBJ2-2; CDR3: CASSLRDPTGELFF; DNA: TGTGCCAGCAGCTTACGGGATCCCACCGGGGAGCTGTTTTTT
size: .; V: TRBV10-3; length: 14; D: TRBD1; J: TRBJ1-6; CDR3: CAISTGGGNSPLHF; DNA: TGTGCCATCAGTACAGGGGGCGGGAATTCACCCCTCCACTTT
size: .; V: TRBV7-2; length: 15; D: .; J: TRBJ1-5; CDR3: CASSLGWTPHQPQHF; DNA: TGTGCCAGCAGCTTAGGTTGGACACCCCATCAGCCCCAGCATTTT
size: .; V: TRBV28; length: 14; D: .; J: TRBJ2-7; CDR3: CASSPTRADYEQYF; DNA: TGTGCCAGCAGCCCTACCCGAGCGGACTACGAGCAGTACTTC
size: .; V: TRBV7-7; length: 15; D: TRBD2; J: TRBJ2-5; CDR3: CASSLSTGGGETQYF; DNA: TGTGCTAGCAGCTTGTCGACCGGGGGGGGAGAGACCCAGTACTTC
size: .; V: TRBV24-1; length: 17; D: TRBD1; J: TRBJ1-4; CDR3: CATSAKDRGGTNEKLFF; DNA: TGTGCCACCAGTGCCAAGGACAGGGGTGGGACTAATGAAAAACTGTTTTTT
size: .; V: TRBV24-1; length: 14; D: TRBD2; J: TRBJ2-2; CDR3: CATSQAGAGGELFF; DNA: TGTGCCACCAGTCAAGCGGGAGCAGGCGGGGAGCTGTTTTTT
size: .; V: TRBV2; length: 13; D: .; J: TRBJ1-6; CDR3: CASSPGVGSPLHF; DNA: TGTGCCAGCAGCCCAGGGGTAGGGTCACCCCTCCACTTT
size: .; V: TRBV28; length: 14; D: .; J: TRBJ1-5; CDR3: CASSLTREGQPQHF; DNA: TGTGCCAGCAGTTTAACACGGGAGGGGCAGCCCCAGCATTTT
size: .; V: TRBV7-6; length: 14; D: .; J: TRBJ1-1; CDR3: CASSTWAENTEAFF; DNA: TGTGCCAGCAGCACTTGGGCAGAGAACACTGAAGCTTTCTTT